Detailed here is one T cell receptor (beta chain). The antigen is unknown. TCRdb keeps only in-frame clones here, not all; method: immunoSEQ multiplex PCR. The sample has about 64,000 clones; just over 90% are singletons. The time point was: cycle 4 day 1 (C4D1), after six to seven weeks of nivolumab. Each patient relapsed following autologous stem cell transplantation, and prior brentuximab vedotin exposure differed. The CDR3 contains 19 residues. V was clipped by 5 bases and J by 4 bases; unmatched bases: 13. In germline, CDR1 is MGHRA, CDR2 YSYEKL. The data originate from a study of PD-1 blockade in classical Hodgkin lymphoma. Across the study: Administration of nivolumab to patients was at 3 mg/kg intravenously every 2 weeks.

Study observations and caveats: For complete responders, baseline diversity was comparable to that of newly diagnosed patients.

This clonotype was sampled from a human donor with classical Hodgkin lymphoma. The chain joins TRBV4-1 to TRBJ2-1; 14 bases line up with TRBD2. Sequences were derived from peripheral blood mononuclear cells (PBMCs), sampled before the fourth cycle of nivolumab. The DNA for the CDR3 is TGCGCCAGCAGCAAGGGACTAGCGGGAGCCGTTTTGGATTACAATGAGCAGTTCTTC. It translates to CASSKGLAGAVLDYNEQFF.